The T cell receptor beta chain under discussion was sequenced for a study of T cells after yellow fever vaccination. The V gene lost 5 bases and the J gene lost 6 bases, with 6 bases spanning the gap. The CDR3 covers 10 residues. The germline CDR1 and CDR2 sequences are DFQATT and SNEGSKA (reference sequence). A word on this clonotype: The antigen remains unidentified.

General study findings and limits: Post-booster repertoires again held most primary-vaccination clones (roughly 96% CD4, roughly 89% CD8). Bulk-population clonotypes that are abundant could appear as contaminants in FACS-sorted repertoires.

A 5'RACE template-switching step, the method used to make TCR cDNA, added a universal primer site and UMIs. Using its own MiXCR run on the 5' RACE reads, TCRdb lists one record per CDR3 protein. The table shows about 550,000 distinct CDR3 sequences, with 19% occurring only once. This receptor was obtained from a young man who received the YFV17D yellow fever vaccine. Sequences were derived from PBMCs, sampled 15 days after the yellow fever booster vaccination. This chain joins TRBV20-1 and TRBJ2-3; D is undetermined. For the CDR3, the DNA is TGCAGTGCTTCCGGGGATACGCAGTATTTT. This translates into CSASGDTQYF.